One sample yielded the 32 T cell receptor beta chains listed below, sequenced in a study of blood T cell repertoires in COVID-19. This table comes from immunoSEQ multiplex PCR, and its TCRdb copy is limited to in-frame clones, with some not included. The sample consists of over 200,000 clones, 84% of them appearing once. The sample consisted of PBMCs or T cells enriched from blood (not recorded which). The receptors originated from a woman aged 40 to 49 who had recovered from COVID-19.

The genes are TRBV19 and TRBJ2-1, with 7 bases identical to TRBD2. The germline gives CDR1 LNHDA, CDR2 SQIVND (reference sequence). This CDR3 spans 15 amino acids. Trimming removed 4 bases from V and 5 bases from J; junction bases left unmatched: 8. CDR3 sequence (DNA): TGTGCCAGTAGTAAAACGGGGGGTTGGGACAATGAGCAGTTCTTC. It translates to CASSKTGGWDNEQFF.

On this clone itself: Additional DNA sequences in this sample encode the identical CDR3. The gene calls are TRBV3-1 (or the pseudogene TRBV3-2) and TRBJ2-3, with TRBD2 identical over 12 bases. From germline, CDR1 is LGHDT and CDR2 YNNKEL (reference sequence). The CDR3 has 16 residues. The junction had 2 bases not matched to a gene; V was cut back by 1 base and J by 3 bases. CDR3 coding DNA: TGTGCCAGCAGCCAAGGACTAGCGGGAGCTACAGATACGCAGTATTTT. Translating it yields CASSQGLAGATDTQYF.

CDR3 coding DNA: TGCGCCAGCAGCTTGGGAGGGGGCAACGGGGAGCTGTTTTTT. This sequence encodes CASSLGGGNGELFF. This chain joins TRBV5-1 and TRBJ2-2; 7 nucleotides align to TRBD1. Germline V gene lookup returns CDR1 SGHRS and CDR2 YFSETQ. After removal of 0 bases from V and 7 bases from J, the junction contained 3 bases not matched to a gene. This CDR3 is built from 14 residues.

The rearrangement uses TRBV11-2 and TRBJ2-1, with D perhaps TRBD1 (5 bases). The CDR3 has 16 amino acids. V was shortened by 5 bases and J by 4 bases, with 18 bases between the two germline ends. Germline CDR1 SGHAT, CDR2 FQNNGV. CDR3 protein: CASSPTGGADYNEQFF. The DNA of the CDR3 is TGTGCCAGCAGCCCCACAGGCGGTGCTGATTACAATGAGCAGTTCTTC.

This rearrangement joins TRBV4-1 to TRBJ2-1, with 8 bases that match TRBD2. Germline CDR1 and CDR2: MGHRA and YSYEKL. With 3 bases clipped from V and 1 base from J, the junction kept 8 bases outside the gene matches. The CDR3 spans 17 residues. The CDR3 sequence is CASSQGSGSDSYNEQFF. CDR3 coding DNA: TGCGCCAGCAGCCAGGGCAGCGGGAGCGATTCCTACAATGAGCAGTTCTTC.

The chain combines TRBV5-1 with TRBJ2-5; TRBD1 agrees at 7 bases. Trimming removed 8 bases from V and 5 bases from J; junction bases left unmatched: 6. Germline assignment: CDR1 SGHRS and CDR2 YFSETQ. The CDR3 contains 12 residues. CDR3 sequence (DNA): TGCGCCAGTACAGGGGTTGGGGAGACCCAGTACTTC. This codes for CASTGVGETQYF.

The rearrangement links TRBV18 to TRBJ1-6; D might be TRBD1 (5 bases). Germline V CDR1 and CDR2: KGHSH, LQKENI. CDR3 size: 16 residues. V was trimmed by 0 bases and J by 1 base, leaving 7 bases between them. CDR3: CASSPPDMSYNSPLHF. The CDR3 coding sequence is TGTGCCAGCTCACCACCGGACATGTCCTATAATTCACCCCTCCACTTT.

The chain couples TRBV2 to TRBJ1-5; no clear D gene. This CDR3 is built from 12 residues. Trimming took 6 bases from V and 6 from J, leaving 9 bases between them. Germline CDR1 SNHLY, CDR2 FYNNEI. In DNA form, the CDR3 reads TGTGCCAGCAGAAAACCCGGTCAGCCCCAGCATTTT. Residues: CASRKPGQPQHF. The whole variable domain, filled in from reference TRBV2 and TRBJ1-5, reads EPEVTQTPSHQVTQMGQEVILRCVPISNHLYFYWYRQILGQKVEFLVSFYNNEISEKSEIFDDQFSVERPDGSNFTLKIRSTKLEDSAMYFCASRKPGQPQHFGDGTRLSIL.

This clone was seen more than once but under ten times. The chain links TRBV2 to TRBJ2-7; no clear D gene. The CDR3 has 13 amino acids. Germline CDR1 SNHLY, CDR2 FYNNEI. V lost 8 bases and J lost 5, with 16 bases in between. The CDR3 here is CASSYFSPHEQYF. DNA for the CDR3: TGTGCCAGCTCTTATTTTTCCCCCCACGAGCAGTACTTC.

The chain is built from TRBV7-2 and TRBJ2-5; no firm D call. V was trimmed by 5 bases and J by 2 bases, leaving 12 bases between them. The CDR3 covers 14 residues. In germline, CDR1 is SGHTA, CDR2 FQGNSA. CDR3 coding DNA: TGTGCCAGCAGCCTCAGGCCCGAGCAAGAGACCCAGTACTTC. Residues: CASSLRPEQETQYF.

This chain joins TRBV7-9 and TRBJ2-3, with D possibly matching TRBD2 (5 bases). The V end lost 1 base, the J end lost 6 bases, and 14 bases lay between the germline ends. Germline V lookup: CDR1 SEHNR, CDR2 FQNEAQ (reference sequence). CDR3 length: 15 amino acids. For the CDR3, the DNA is TGTGCCAGCAGCTTAGTGGTGGGAGCTTGGGATACGCAGTATTTT. Translation gives CASSLVVGAWDTQYF.

This clone was picked up one time. CDR3 in amino acids: CAIRRGLLTDTQYF. In DNA form, the CDR3 reads TGTGCCATCAGGAGGGGACTTCTTACAGATACGCAGTATTTT. The chain combines TRBV10-3 with TRBJ2-3; the D gene is possibly TRBD2 (6 bases). With 6 bases removed from V and 3 bases from J, the gap between germline ends came to 13 bases. This CDR3 is 14 amino acids long. Looked up from germline, CDR1 is ENHRY and CDR2 is SYGVKD.

This clone was seen only a few times. This chain connects TRBV10-3 to TRBJ1-3; D may be TRBD1 (6 bases). CDR3 length: 12 residues. The V gene lost 6 bases and the J gene lost 4 bases, with 7 bases spanning the gap. Germline CDR1 is ENHRY and CDR2 is SYGVKD. The CDR3: CAISGTGNTIYF. The CDR3 DNA sequence: TGTGCCATCAGCGGGACAGGAAACACCATATATTTT.

The chain links TRBV6-5 to TRBJ2-4; maybe TRBD2 (7 bases). V shed 7 bases and J shed 8 bases, with 18 bases lying between them. This CDR3 contains 14 residues. Germline V CDR1 and CDR2: MNHEY, SVGAGI. Here the CDR3 DNA reads TGTGCCAGCATACGGGGAGGGGGTTCGGACATTCAGTACTTC. Translating it yields CASIRGGGSDIQYF.

The chain is built from TRBV7-2 and TRBJ1-2; 9 bases are shared with TRBD1. CDR1 and CDR2 from the germline V gene are SGHTA and FQGNSA. V lost 5 bases to trimming and J lost 5 bases; unmatched junction nucleotides: 9. The CDR3 loop spans 15 amino acids. The CDR3 DNA reads as TGTGCCAGCAGCCCTACGCGGGACAGGGTATATGGCTACACCTTC. Encoded protein: CASSPTRDRVYGYTF.

The chain couples TRBV2 to TRBJ2-7; 7 positions match TRBD1. The CDR3 is 14 residues long. Germline V CDR1 and CDR2: SNHLY, FYNNEI. V shed 6 bases and J 3 bases; nucleotides not matched to a gene: 8. CDR3 sequence reads: CASRHRGSGYEQYF. CDR3 bases: TGTGCCAGCAGGCACAGGGGAAGCGGCTACGAGCAGTACTTC.

V and J are TRBV29-1 and TRBJ2-3; 9 bases agree with TRBD2. This CDR3 has 15 residues. J was trimmed by 3 bases and V by 2 bases; bases with no gene match: 6. In germline, CDR1 is SQVTM, CDR2 ANQGSEA. As DNA, the CDR3 is TGCAGCGTTGAACCCAGAAGCGGGAGGACAGATACGCAGTATTTT. It translates to CSVEPRSGRTDTQYF.

This chain joins TRBV6-2 or TRBV6-3 and TRBJ2-1, with a weak D call TRBD1 (5 bases). This CDR3 region has 12 residues. CDR1 and CDR2 (germline): MNHEY, SVGEGT. V was cut by 5 bases and J by 9 bases, with 11 bases left in between. The CDR3 loop reads CASSPRVGEQFF. CDR3 bases: TGTGCCAGCAGTCCCAGGGTGGGTGAGCAGTTCTTC.

The gene calls are TRBV11-2 and TRBJ2-7, with D uncertain. This CDR3 contains 15 residues. Germline values: CDR1 SGHAT, CDR2 FQNNGV. Trimming took 0 bases from V and 3 from J, leaving 12 bases between them. This CDR3 reads CASSLDLWSSYEQYV. Here the CDR3 DNA reads TGTGCCAGCAGCTTAGATCTGTGGAGCAGCTACGAGCAGTACGTC.

V usage is TRBV7-2 and J usage is TRBJ2-2; 7 nucleotides line up with TRBD2. The CDR3 length is 18 residues. Germline V gene lookup returns CDR1 SGHTA and CDR2 FQGNSA. J gave up 6 bases and V 1 base, and 14 bases lay outside the gene matches. The CDR3 DNA follows: TGTGCCAGCAGCTTAGTCCTCACCACGGGCGGGAGTCCCGGGGAGCTGTTTTTT. As protein: CASSLVLTTGGSPGELFF.

This chain connects TRBV7-3 to TRBJ2-4; maybe TRBD1 (6 bases). V lost 2 bases and J 8 bases, leaving 10 bases between the germline ends. Germline assignment: CDR1 SGHTA and CDR2 FQGTGA. CDR3 length: 13 amino acids. The CDR3 DNA reads TGTGCCAGCAGCTTACAGGGGAGTGACATTCAGTACTTC. As protein: CASSLQGSDIQYF.

The V call is TRBV30, the J call TRBJ2-7; D unresolved. The CDR3 has 13 amino acids. V lost 2 bases, J lost 0 bases, and 8 bases lay in between. CDR1 and CDR2 (germline): GTSNPN, SVGIG (reference sequence). The CDR3 DNA is TGTGCCTGGAGTAGCGCTTCCTCCTACGAGCAGTACTTC. This translates into CAWSSASSYEQYF.

A single count supports this clone. The rearrangement uses TRBV10-3 and TRBJ1-1, with TRBD1 matching 8 bases. Germline assignment: CDR1 ENHRY and CDR2 SYGVKD. The CDR3 spans 14 residues. The ends lost 5 bases at V and 4 bases at J; junction bases unmatched: 6. The CDR3 nucleotides are TGTGCCATCAGTATGGGACAGGACAGCACTGAAGCTTTCTTT. As protein: CAISMGQDSTEAFF.

V usage is TRBV10-2 and J usage is TRBJ2-1; 7 nucleotides agree with TRBD2. V lost 7 bases and J lost 7; bases outside the gene matches: 10. The CDR3 is made up of 14 amino acids. Germline V gene lookup returns CDR1 WSHSY and CDR2 SAAADI. The CDR3 DNA follows: TGCGCCAGCACTCCCGCGGGAGATAGGAATGAGCAGTTCTTC. Translating gives CASTPAGDRNEQFF.

The V gene is TRBV7-9, the J gene TRBJ1-4; no definite D call. The germline V and J ends were trimmed by 2 bases and 2 bases, with 9 bases remaining between them. CDR1 is SEHNR and CDR2 is FQNEAQ in the germline V gene (reference sequence). The CDR3 covers 15 residues. The CDR3 DNA reads as TGTGCCAGCAGCTTAATTACCGGGACTAATGAAAAACTGTTTTTT. It codes for CASSLITGTNEKLFF.

The chain links TRBV7-2 to TRBJ2-3, with TRBD2 identical over 9 bases. The germline CDR1 and CDR2 sequences are SGHTA and FQGNSA. The CDR3 has 16 amino acids. Trimming at V came to 0 bases and at J to 3 bases, leaving 4 bases not matched to a gene. CDR3 protein: CASSLAILAGTDTQYF. CDR3 coding DNA: TGTGCCAGCAGCTTAGCAATCCTAGCGGGGACAGATACGCAGTATTTT.

This clone appeared a single time. The chain joins TRBV10-2 to TRBJ2-5; D is uncertain. Germline CDR1 is WSHSY and CDR2 is SAAADI. V was cut by 8 bases and J by 3 bases, with 13 bases left in between. CDR3 length: 13 amino acids. This CDR3 reads CASRVSNEETQYF. DNA of the CDR3: TGCGCCAGCCGGGTTTCTAACGAAGAGACCCAGTACTTC.

The chain recombines TRBV5-1 with TRBJ2-7; 7 bases are a match to TRBD1. CDR1 is SGHRS and CDR2 is YFSETQ in the germline V gene. The CDR3 is made up of 16 amino acids. Germline trimming cut 3 bases from V and 0 bases from J; bases unmatched to any gene: 9. The CDR3: CASSWTGTDSSYEQYV. The CDR3 DNA is TGCGCCAGCAGCTGGACCGGGACAGATAGCTCCTACGAGCAGTACGTC.

The V and J genes are TRBV27 and TRBJ2-7; D perhaps matches TRBD1 (5 bases). Germline CDR1 is MNHEY and CDR2 is SMNVEV (reference sequence). The V and J ends lost 4 bases and 0 bases respectively, with 7 bases between them. This CDR3 is built from 13 residues. The CDR3 nucleotides are TGTGCCAGCAGTTGGGGCATCTCCTACGAGCAGTACTTC. It translates to CASSWGISYEQYF.

The rearrangement links TRBV29-1 to TRBJ1-1; D remains ambiguous. The CDR3 covers 12 residues. V was clipped by 4 bases and J by 8 bases, with 14 bases between them. The germline gives CDR1 SQVTM, CDR2 ANQGSEA. Here the CDR3 reads CSVGGGFEEAFF. The CDR3 coding sequence is TGCAGCGTTGGAGGAGGGTTTGAAGAAGCTTTCTTT.

The rearrangement uses TRBV3-1 (or the pseudogene TRBV3-2) and TRBJ2-3, with TRBD2 identical over 11 bases. The germline CDR1 and CDR2 sequences are LGHDT and YNNKEL (reference sequence). V trimming: 1 base; J trimming: 5 bases; junction bases outside the gene matches: 2. The CDR3 has 15 residues. CDR3 protein: CASSQGTSGRDTQYF. The CDR3, as DNA: TGTGCCAGCAGCCAAGGAACTAGCGGGAGAGATACGCAGTATTTT.

This clone was seen only a few times. The chain uses TRBV2 and TRBJ1-3, with D perhaps TRBD1 (6 bases). The CDR3 totals 17 residues. The V gene lost 6 bases and the J gene lost 0 bases, with 18 bases spanning the gap. Germline loops: CDR1 SNHLY, CDR2 FYNNEI. The CDR3, as DNA: TGTGCCAGCAGCCCGTTCCGGGACACTATCTCTGGAAACACCATATATTTT. Its protein is CASSPFRDTISGNTIYF.